This T cell receptor (beta chain) was captured in a study of control samples from healthy donors and cancer patients. Profiling relied on immunoSEQ multiplex PCR, and the TCRdb table lists in-frame clones only, not all of them. The repertoire holds tens of thousands of clones, with over 75% as singletons. Sequencing input: blood. This sequence was found in a woman aged 50 to 65 in good health.

The DNA for the CDR3 is TGTGCCAGTAGTACGATTTGGGATGAAAAACTGTTTTTT. Residues: CASSTIWDEKLFF. V is TRBV19 and J is TRBJ1-4; D ambiguous. The V and J ends lost 4 bases and 6 bases respectively, with 9 bases between them. Germline loops: CDR1 LNHDA, CDR2 SQIVND (reference sequence). The CDR3 has 13 amino acids. Variable domain in full (rest from reference TRBV19 and TRBJ1-4): DGGITQSPKYLFRKEGQNVTLSCEQNLNHDAMYWYRQDPGQGLRLIYYSQIVNDFQKGDIAEGYSVSREKKESFPLTVTSAQKNPTAFYLCASSTIWDEKLFFGSGTQLSVL.